The rows below give T cell receptor beta chains drawn from one sample of a study of blood T cell repertoires in COVID-19. Clones were sequenced by immunoSEQ multiplex PCR, and TCRdb holds only the in-frame ones, with some missing. The table lists around 95,000 clones, more than 65% of them singletons. The source material was peripheral blood. The receptors originated from a woman of 80 years or more with acute or convalescent COVID-19. Each CDR3 is given with its conserved first and last residue. Fields, in order: J gene, CDR3 length, V gene, clone size, D gene, CDR3 DNA, CDR3 protein. The D gene is left open where the match is weak. The listing skips clone size in some rows; elsewhere it reads once, few, many or a size class.

TRBJ1-2 15 TRBV11-2 NA NA TGTGCCAGCAGCTTAGAGGTACAGGCGCTCTATGGCTACACCTTC CASSLEVQALYGYTF
TRBJ1-2 15 TRBV7-2 NA NA TGTGCCAGCAGCTTAGGTCAGGAAAGGATCTATGGCTACACCTTC CASSLGQERIYGYTF
TRBJ1-3 17 TRBV3-1/TRBV3-2 few NA TGTGCCAGCAGCCAAGCTCAACCAGGGCTCTCTGGAAACACCATATATTTT CASSQAQPGLSGNTIYF
TRBJ2-2 17 TRBV7-8 NA NA TGTGCCAGCAGCGTCGCGGCCGGGACATCCAACACCGGGGAGCTGTTTTTT CASSVAAGTSNTGELFF
TRBJ1-4 14 TRBV4-3 NA NA TGCGCCAGCAGCCAAGTGGGCGGGAATGAAAAACTGTTTTTT CASSQVGGNEKLFF
TRBJ2-3 13 TRBV7-9 NA NA TGTGCCAGCAGCCTGAGGATTCCCGATACGCAGTATTTT CASSLRIPDTQYF
TRBJ1-2 12 TRBV9 NA NA TGTGCCAGCGAGGGAAATGACTATGGCTACACCTTC CASEGNDYGYTF
TRBJ2-3 15 TRBV27 NA NA TGTGCCAGCAGTCCCACGGGGGGATCAGGGGTTACGCAGTATTTT CASSPTGGSGVTQYF
TRBJ1-2 13 TRBV12-3/TRBV12-4 NA NA TGTGCCAGCAGTTTCGGACAGAACTATGGCTACACCTTC CASSFGQNYGYTF
TRBJ2-5 18 TRBV25-1 NA TRBD2 TGTGCCAGCAGTGAATATCAGAAGGGTAGCGGGACCCAAGAGACCCAGTACTTC CASSEYQKGSGTQETQYF
TRBJ1-5 14 TRBV7-2 NA NA TGTGCCAGCAGCCCCAGAGGGCGAGGTCAGCCCCAGCATTTT CASSPRGRGQPQHF
TRBJ1-5 18 TRBV6-2/TRBV6-3 NA TRBD1 TGTGCCAGCAGCCACCTTCAACCGGGACAGAGTTTAGGTCAGCCCCAGCATTTT CASSHLQPGQSLGQPQHF
TRBJ1-6 13 TRBV7-6 NA TRBD1 TGTGCCAGCAGCTTCGGCGACAGGGGAGGCCTCCACTTT CASSFGDRGGLHF
TRBJ2-3 16 TRBV28 NA TRBD2 TGTGCCAGCAGTTTTGCGCTAGCGGGGTTTGTAGATACGCAGTATTTT CASSFALAGFVDTQYF
TRBJ2-5 13 TRBV12-3/TRBV12-4 NA TRBD1 TGTGCCAGCAGTTACCAGGGGGCAAGAGACCAGTACTTC CASSYQGARDQYF
TRBJ2-1 15 TRBV5-6 NA NA TGTGCCAGCAGCTTAGCAGGGCGGTCCTACAATGAGCAGTTCTTC CASSLAGRSYNEQFF